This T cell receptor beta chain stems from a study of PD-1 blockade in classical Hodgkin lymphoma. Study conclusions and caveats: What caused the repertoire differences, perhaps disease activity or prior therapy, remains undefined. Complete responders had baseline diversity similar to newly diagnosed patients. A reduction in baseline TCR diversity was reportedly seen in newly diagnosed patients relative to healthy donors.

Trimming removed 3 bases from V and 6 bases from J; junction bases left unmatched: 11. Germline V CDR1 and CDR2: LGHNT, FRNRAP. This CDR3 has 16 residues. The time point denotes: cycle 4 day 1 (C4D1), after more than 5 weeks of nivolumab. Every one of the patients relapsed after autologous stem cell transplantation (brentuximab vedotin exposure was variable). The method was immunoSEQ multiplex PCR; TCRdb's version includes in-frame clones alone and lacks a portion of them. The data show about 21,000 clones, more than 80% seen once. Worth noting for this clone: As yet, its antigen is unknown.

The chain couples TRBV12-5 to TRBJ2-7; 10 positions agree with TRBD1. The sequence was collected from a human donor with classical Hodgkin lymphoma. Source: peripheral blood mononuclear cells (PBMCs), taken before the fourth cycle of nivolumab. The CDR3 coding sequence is TGTGCTAGTGGTTTCTCTCCGGGGACAGGGGATGCCGAGCAGTACTTC. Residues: CASGFSPGTGDAEQYF.